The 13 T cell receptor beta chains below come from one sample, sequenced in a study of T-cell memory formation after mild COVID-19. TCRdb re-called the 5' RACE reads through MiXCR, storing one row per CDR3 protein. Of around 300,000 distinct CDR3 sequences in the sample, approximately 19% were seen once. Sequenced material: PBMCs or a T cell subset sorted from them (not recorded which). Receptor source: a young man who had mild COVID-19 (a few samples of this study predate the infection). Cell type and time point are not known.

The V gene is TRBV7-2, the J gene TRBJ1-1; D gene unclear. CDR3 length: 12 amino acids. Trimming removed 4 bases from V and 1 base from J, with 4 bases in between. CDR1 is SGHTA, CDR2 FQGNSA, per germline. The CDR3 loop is CASSWKNTEAFF. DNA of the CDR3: TGTGCCAGCAGCTGGAAGAACACTGAAGCTTTCTTT. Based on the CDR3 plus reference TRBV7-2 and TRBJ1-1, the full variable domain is GAGVSQSPSNKVTEKGKDVELRCDPISGHTALYWYRQSLGQGLEFLIYFQGNSAPDKSGLPSDRFSAERTGGSVSTLTIQRTQQEDSAVYLCASSWKNTEAFFGQGTRLTVV.

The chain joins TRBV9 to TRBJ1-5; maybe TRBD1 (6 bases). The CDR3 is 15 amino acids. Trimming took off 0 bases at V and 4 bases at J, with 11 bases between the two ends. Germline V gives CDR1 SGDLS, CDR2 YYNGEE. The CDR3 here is CASSVGGAGNQPQHF. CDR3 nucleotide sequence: TGTGCCAGCAGCGTAGGGGGGGCTGGAAATCAGCCCCAGCATTTT.

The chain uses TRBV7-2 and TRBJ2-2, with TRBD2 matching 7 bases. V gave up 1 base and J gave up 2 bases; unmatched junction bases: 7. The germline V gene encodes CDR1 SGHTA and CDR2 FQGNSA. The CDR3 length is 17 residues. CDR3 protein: CASSLVWLAENTGELFF. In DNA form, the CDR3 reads TGTGCCAGCAGCTTAGTCTGGCTAGCGGAAAACACCGGGGAGCTGTTTTTT.

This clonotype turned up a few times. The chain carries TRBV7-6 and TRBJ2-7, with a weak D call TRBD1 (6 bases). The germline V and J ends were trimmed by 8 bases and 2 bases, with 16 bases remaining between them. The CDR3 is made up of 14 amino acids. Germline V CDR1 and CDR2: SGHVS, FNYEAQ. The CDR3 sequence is CASYFRDTAYEQYV. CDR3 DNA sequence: TGTGCCAGCTATTTCCGGGACACGGCCTACGAGCAGTACGTC.

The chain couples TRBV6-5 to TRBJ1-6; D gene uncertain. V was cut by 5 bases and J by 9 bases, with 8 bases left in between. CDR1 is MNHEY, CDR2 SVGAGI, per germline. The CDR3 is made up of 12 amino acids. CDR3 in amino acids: CASSPRGSPLHF. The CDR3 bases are TGTGCCAGCAGTCCGCGGGGTTCACCCCTCCACTTT.

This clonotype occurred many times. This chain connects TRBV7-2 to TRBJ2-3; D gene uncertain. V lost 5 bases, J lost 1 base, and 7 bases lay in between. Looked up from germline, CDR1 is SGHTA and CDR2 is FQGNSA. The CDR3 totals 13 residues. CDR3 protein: CASSPKGTDTQYF. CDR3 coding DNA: TGTGCCAGCAGCCCAAAGGGCACAGATACGCAGTATTTT.

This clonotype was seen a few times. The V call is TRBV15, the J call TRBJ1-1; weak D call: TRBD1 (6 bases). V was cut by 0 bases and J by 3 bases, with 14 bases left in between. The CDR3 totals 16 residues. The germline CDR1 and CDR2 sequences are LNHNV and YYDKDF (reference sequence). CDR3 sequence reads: CATSRDQGRADTEAFF. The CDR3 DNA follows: TGTGCCACCAGCAGAGATCAGGGGAGGGCGGACACTGAAGCTTTCTTT.

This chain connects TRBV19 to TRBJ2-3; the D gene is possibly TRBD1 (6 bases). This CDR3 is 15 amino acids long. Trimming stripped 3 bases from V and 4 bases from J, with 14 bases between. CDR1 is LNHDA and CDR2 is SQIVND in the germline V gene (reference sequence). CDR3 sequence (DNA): TGTGCCAGTAGTATTGGGGGACATACGGCAGATACGCAGTATTTT. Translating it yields CASSIGGHTADTQYF.

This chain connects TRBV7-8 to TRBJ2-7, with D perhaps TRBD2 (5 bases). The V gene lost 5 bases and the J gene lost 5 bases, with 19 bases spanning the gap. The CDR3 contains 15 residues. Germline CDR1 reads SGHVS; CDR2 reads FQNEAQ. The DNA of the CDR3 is TGTGCCAGCAGCCCAAGAGTGGGTGCTAGCCACGAGCAGTACGTC. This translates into CASSPRVGASHEQYV.

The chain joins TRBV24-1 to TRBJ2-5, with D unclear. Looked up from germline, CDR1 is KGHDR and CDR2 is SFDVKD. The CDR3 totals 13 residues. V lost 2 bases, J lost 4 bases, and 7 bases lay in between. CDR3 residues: CATSDSRAETQYF. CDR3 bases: TGTGCCACCAGTGATTCTAGGGCAGAGACCCAGTACTTC.

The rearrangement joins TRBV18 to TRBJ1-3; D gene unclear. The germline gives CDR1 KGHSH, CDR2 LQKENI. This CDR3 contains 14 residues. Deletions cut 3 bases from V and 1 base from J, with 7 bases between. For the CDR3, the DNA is TGTGCCAGCTCACCGACCAGTTCTGGAAACACCATATATTTT. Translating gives CASSPTSSGNTIYF.

The CDR3, as DNA: TGTGCCAGCAGCGAAACGACAGAGTCCTACGAGCAGTACTTC. Translating gives CASSETTESYEQYF. The chain joins TRBV9 to TRBJ2-7, with D perhaps TRBD1 (5 bases). The CDR3 is 14 amino acids. The ends were cut back, 3 bases at V and 1 base at J, with 11 bases in the middle. CDR1 and CDR2 (germline): SGDLS, YYNGEE.

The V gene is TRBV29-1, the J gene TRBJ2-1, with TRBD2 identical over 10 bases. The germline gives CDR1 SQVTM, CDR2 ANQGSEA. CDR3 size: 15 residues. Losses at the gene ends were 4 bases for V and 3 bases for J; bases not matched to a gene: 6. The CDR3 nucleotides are TGCAGCGTTGCTAGCGGGGGCCAACTCTACAATGAGCAGTTCTTC. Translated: CSVASGGQLYNEQFF.